Each of the 20 T cell receptor beta chains below was sequenced from the same sample in a study of T cell clonality in common variable immunodeficiency. TCRdb's copy holds only in-frame clones and misses some; the assay was immunoSEQ multiplex PCR. The sample yields 40,000 to 60,000 clones, without any singletons. Sequenced input: peripheral blood mononuclear cells. The receptors come from a person aged 18-70 years in good health.

On this clone: With the read ending 3 residues before the CDR3 end, the germline J gene is used to fill in that end. The chain joins TRBV20-1 to TRBJ2-1; 8 nucleotides line up with TRBD2. Per the germline V gene, CDR1 is DFQATT and CDR2 is SNEGSKA (reference sequence). The J segment lost 0 bases and the V segment lost 6 bases, leaving 10 bases of the junction unmatched. This CDR3 is 16 amino acids long. The CDR3 bases that were read are TGCAGTGCCTTCTCGTTAGCGGGGAGCTCCTACAATGAG. Translating it yields CSAFSLAGSSYNE. The full CDR3 is CSAFSLAGSSYNEQFF.

Many counts were recorded for this clone. The read ends 3 residues shy of where the CDR3 ends; the end is completed using the germline J gene. The chain couples TRBV19 to TRBJ2-1; weak D call: TRBD1 (6 bases). The CDR3 is made up of 14 amino acids. V was trimmed by 2 bases and J by 4 bases, leaving 9 bases between them. Germline V CDR1 and CDR2: LNHDA, SQIVND (reference sequence). CDR3 DNA (partial): TGTGCCAGTAGTATAAACAGGGATTACAATGAG. It translates to CASSINRDYNE. The whole CDR3 protein is CASSINRDYNEQFF.

This clone was counted many times. The read ends 3 residues shy of where the CDR3 ends; the end is completed using the germline J gene. The genes are TRBV7-3 and TRBJ2-1; 7 nucleotides align to TRBD1. The CDR3 consists of 15 residues. The V gene's germline CDR1 is SGHTA and CDR2 FQGTGA. V shed 5 bases and J 2 bases; nucleotides not matched to a gene: 6. The CDR3 bases that were read are TGTGCCAGCAGCCTTTCGGGACAGACCTACAATGAG. Translated: CASSLSGQTYNE. The full CDR3 reads CASSLSGQTYNEQFF.

This clone was seen at least ten times. Read coverage stops 3 residues before the CDR3 terminus; the germline J gene supplies the remainder. The J gene is TRBJ1-5, the V gene TRBV6-1; perhaps TRBD1 as D (5 bases). The CDR3 runs to 14 residues. Per the germline V gene, CDR1 is MNHNS and CDR2 is SASEGT. V gave up 4 bases and J gave up 4 bases, with 11 bases separating them. Here the CDR3 reads CASSGQLGNQPQHF. The DNA read from the CDR3 is TGTGCCAGCAGTGGACAGTTGGGGAATCAGCCC.

Many counts were recorded for this clone. The read falls 3 residues short of the CDR3 end, and the missing part is taken from the germline J gene. This chain links TRBV27 with TRBJ1-4; no reliable D call. Trimming shortened V by 3 bases and J by 7 bases, and 12 bases separated the two germline ends. The CDR3 sequence is 14 residues long. The V gene's germline CDR1 is MNHEY and CDR2 SMNVEV (reference sequence). CDR3 DNA (partial): TGTGCCAGCAGTTTGAAGGCAGACTTTGAAAAA. As protein: CASSLKADFEK. The whole CDR3 is CASSLKADFEKLFF.

A note on this clone: Sequencing ends 3 residues short of the CDR3 end; the germline J gene provides the rest. The chain recombines TRBV2 with TRBJ2-3; D may be TRBD1 (6 bases). Germline V lookup: CDR1 SNHLY, CDR2 FYNNEI. This CDR3 region has 15 residues. This chain's CDR3 is CASRLEGVSNQPQYF. Incomplete CDR3 DNA: TGTGCCAGCAGGCTTGAGGGGGTGAGCAATCAGCCG.

This clone came up a few times. The read stops 3 residues short of the end of the CDR3; the missing end is completed from the germline J gene. The chain joins TRBV25-1 to TRBJ2-7; 10 positions match TRBD2. Trimming removed 5 bases from V and 2 bases from J; junction bases left unmatched: 3. This CDR3 is 14 amino acids long. The germline gives CDR1 MGHDK, CDR2 SYGVNS. CDR3 DNA (partial): TGTGCCAGCAGTCGGACTAGCGGACCCTACGAG. It codes for CASSRTSGPYE. The full CDR3 protein reads CASSRTSGPYEQYF.

This clone was seen more than once but under ten times. The read is 3 residues too short to cover the CDR3 end, so that end is filled in from the germline J gene. The rearrangement joins TRBV18 to TRBJ1-2; the D gene is possibly TRBD1 (6 bases). The CDR3 runs 16 residues. From germline, CDR1 is KGHSH and CDR2 LQKENI. CDR3 residues: CASSRGGLVGPYDYTF. The sequenced part of the CDR3 DNA is TGTGCCAGCTCACGAGGGGGACTAGTCGGGCCCTACGAC.

This clone appeared many times. The read stops 3 residues short of the end of the CDR3; the missing end is completed from the germline J gene. The chain is built from TRBV19 and TRBJ1-1; a weak D match, TRBD1 (6 bases). Trimming shortened V by 5 bases and J by 4 bases, and 17 bases separated the two germline ends. CDR1 and CDR2 (germline): LNHDA, SQIVND (reference sequence). The CDR3 loop spans 15 amino acids. The CDR3 is CASSPEYRVGTEAFF. Partial CDR3 DNA: TGTGCCAGTAGTCCGGAATACAGGGTCGGCACTGAA.

At least ten counts were recorded for this clone. The CDR3 end lies 3 residues beyond the end of the read and is filled in from the germline J gene. The gene calls are TRBV5-1 and TRBJ2-1; the match to TRBD1 covers 8 bases. Germline V gives CDR1 SGHRS, CDR2 YFSETQ. This CDR3 contains 15 residues. The V segment lost 3 bases and the J segment 7 bases; nucleotides outside the gene matches: 9. The CDR3 DNA, read in part, is TGCGCCAGCAGCTCCGGGACAGGCAGGGTGAATGAG. This gives the protein CASSSGTGRVNE. The entire CDR3 reads CASSSGTGRVNEQFF.

The table lists this clone with many counts. The sequenced CDR3 bases are TGTGCCTGGAGACAGGGGCAGGGACAGCCC. Protein product: CAWRQGQGQP. In full, the CDR3 is CAWRQGQGQPQHF. J is TRBJ1-5 and V is TRBV30, with 7 bases matching TRBD1. The read terminates 3 residues before the CDR3 end, so the remaining end is supplied by the germline J gene. This CDR3 is built from 13 residues. From germline, CDR1 is GTSNPN and CDR2 SVGIG (reference sequence). Trimming took 3 bases from V and 7 from J; bases not matched to a gene: 6.

At least ten counts were recorded for this clone. The observed sequence ends 3 residues before the CDR3 terminus, with the missing tail filled in from the germline J gene. The V gene is TRBV30, the J gene TRBJ2-4; TRBD2 matches 7 bases. CDR1 and CDR2 from the germline V gene are GTSNPN and SVGIG (reference sequence). The CDR3 consists of 15 residues. J was trimmed by 9 bases and V by 0 bases; bases with no gene match: 11. The CDR3 region is CAWSVERRENFIQYF. CDR3 bases read: TGTGCCTGGAGTGTAGAAAGGCGGGAGAATTTCATT.

This clone was seen repeatedly, ten times or more. This CDR3 is CAWSAPIASLHF. Incomplete CDR3 DNA: TGTGCCTGGAGTGCCCCCATAGCATCC. J is TRBJ1-6 and V is TRBV30; D ambiguous. The read ends 3 residues shy of where the CDR3 ends; the end is completed using the germline J gene. The CDR3 spans 12 residues. Germline V gene data show CDR1 as GTSNPN and CDR2 as SVGIG (reference sequence).

Many counts were recorded for this clone. The CDR3 extends 3 residues past the end of the read, so its final part is completed from the germline J gene. V and J are TRBV20-1 and TRBJ2-7; 8 nucleotides align to TRBD2. Germline values: CDR1 DFQATT, CDR2 SNEGSKA (reference sequence). This CDR3 comprises 15 residues. The V and J ends lost 4 bases and 5 bases, in that order; junction bases with no gene match: 13. The CDR3 region is CSANRLATEGDEQYF. CDR3 DNA (partial): TGCAGTGCTAACAGACTAGCGACGGAGGGGGACGAG.

This clone was seen repeatedly, ten times or more. The CDR3 goes on 3 residues after the read ends, and that part is filled in from the germline J gene. The chain is built from TRBV6-1 and TRBJ1-3; D not resolved. Trimming removed 4 bases from V and 3 bases from J, with 7 bases in between. Germline lookup yields CDR1 MNHNS and CDR2 SASEGT. The CDR3 length is 13 residues. The sequenced CDR3 bases are TGTGCCAGCAGTGCAGTTATTGGAAACACC. Its protein is CASSAVIGNT. The full-length CDR3 reads as CASSAVIGNTIYF.

This clone was detected many times. The read terminates 3 residues before the CDR3 end, so the remaining end is supplied by the germline J gene. The chain is built from TRBV4-1 and TRBJ2-7; maybe TRBD1 (5 bases). Germline V gene lookup returns CDR1 MGHRA and CDR2 YSYEKL. This CDR3 comprises 15 residues. V lost 1 base, J lost 3 bases, and 13 bases lay in between. CDR3 DNA, as far as it was read: TGCGCCAGCAGCCAAGCGGAGCAGGGAAACTACGAG. Its translation: CASSQAEQGNYE. The full-length CDR3 reads as CASSQAEQGNYEQYF.

This clone was seen only a few times. The read finishes 3 residues shy of the CDR3 end, and the germline J gene is used to complete it. The V and J genes are TRBV7-9 and TRBJ2-2; 7 bases match TRBD1. The CDR3 is made up of 14 amino acids. CDR1 and CDR2 (germline): SEHNR, FQNEAQ (reference sequence). The CDR3 loop is CASRLGQSNEKLFF. CDR3 bases read: TGTGCCAGCAGGTTGGGACAGAGTAATGAAAAG.

This clone showed up many times. The CDR3 end lies 3 residues beyond the end of the read and is filled in from the germline J gene. This chain connects TRBV20-1 to TRBJ1-2; 11 bases fit TRBD1. CDR1 and CDR2 (germline): DFQATT, SNEGSKA (reference sequence). V lost 5 bases and J lost 6; bases outside the gene matches: 8. The CDR3 runs to 14 residues. The CDR3 protein is CSAGNGQGANGYTF. The covered CDR3 bases are TGCAGTGCTGGGAATGGACAGGGGGCGAATGGC.

This clone was seen many times. The CDR3 is cut off 3 residues early in the read; its end comes from the germline J gene. The chain links TRBV5-1 to TRBJ2-2; the D gene is possibly TRBD2 (5 bases). With 2 bases removed from V and 2 bases from J, the gap between germline ends came to 10 bases. Germline assignment: CDR1 SGHRS and CDR2 YFSETQ. This CDR3 spans 15 amino acids. The CDR3 here is CASSFMDSNTGELFF. CDR3 DNA, as far as it was read: TGCGCCAGCAGCTTCATGGACTCAAACACCGGGGAG.

This clone was counted many times. The read ends 3 residues shy of where the CDR3 ends; the end is completed using the germline J gene. The J gene is TRBJ2-5, the V gene TRBV7-9; no clear D gene. The CDR3 length is 14 residues. CDR1 is SEHNR and CDR2 is FQNEAQ in the germline V gene (reference sequence). Trimming pared 4 bases from V and 1 base from J, leaving 10 bases between. CDR3 bases read: TGTGCCAGCAGCTCCTTTTGGCCCCAAGAGACC. Translated: CASSSFWPQET. The full CDR3 protein is CASSSFWPQETQYF.